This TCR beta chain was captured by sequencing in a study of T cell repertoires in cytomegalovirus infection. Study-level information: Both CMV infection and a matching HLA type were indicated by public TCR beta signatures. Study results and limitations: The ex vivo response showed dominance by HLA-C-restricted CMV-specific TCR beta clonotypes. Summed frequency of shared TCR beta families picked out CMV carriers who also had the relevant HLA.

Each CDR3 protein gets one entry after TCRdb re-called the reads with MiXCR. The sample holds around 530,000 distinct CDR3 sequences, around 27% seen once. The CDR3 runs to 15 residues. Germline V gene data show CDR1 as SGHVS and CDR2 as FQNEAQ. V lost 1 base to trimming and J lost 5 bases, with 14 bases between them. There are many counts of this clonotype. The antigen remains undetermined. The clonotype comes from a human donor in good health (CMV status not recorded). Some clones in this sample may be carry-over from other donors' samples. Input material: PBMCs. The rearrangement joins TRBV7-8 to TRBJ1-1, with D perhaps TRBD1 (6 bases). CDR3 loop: CASSLGAGAWTEAFF. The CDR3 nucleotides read TGTGCCAGCAGCTTAGGGGCGGGGGCCTGGACTGAAGCTTTCTTT.